One and the same sample provided the 32 T cell receptor beta chains below, sequenced in a study of tumor-infiltrating lymphocytes in primary liver carcinoma. Joint extraction of RNA and DNA used 20-30 mg of bulk tissue that was unsorted. The authors made TCR beta cDNA from 400 to 600 ng total RNA with a constant-region primer. It was through three nested multiplex PCR rounds of slightly modified ARM-PCR that TCR beta libraries arose. A C-beta reverse primer was combined with TRBV1-TRBV30 forward primers in the first two PCR rounds, and each round had around 11 cycles. TCRdb called the multiplex PCR reads again in MiXCR, with one record for every CDR3 protein. The sample includes 90,000 to 100,000 distinct CDR3 sequences, about 70% of them seen just once. Sequencing input: liver tumor tissue from sampling region 5. Described subset: tumor region T5, tumor centre. The receptors stem from a woman aged 55 to 70 with primary liver carcinoma and hepatitis B virus infection.

This chain links TRBV7-9 with TRBJ1-2; TRBD1 might be the D (5 bases). Germline CDR1 and CDR2: SEHNR and FQNEAQ (reference sequence). V lost 6 bases to trimming and J lost 1 base, with 15 bases between them. This CDR3 has 15 residues. CDR3 in DNA: TGTGCCAGCAGTCAATCTGGGGGAGGTAACTATGGCTACACCTTC. Translating it yields CASSQSGGGNYGYTF.

This clonotype was counted many times. V and J are TRBV4-2 and TRBJ1-3, with D possibly being TRBD1 (6 bases). The germline gives CDR1 LGHNA, CDR2 YNFKEQ. V lost 1 base and J 0 bases, leaving 10 bases between the germline ends. There are 16 residues in the CDR3. CDR3 bases: TGTGCCAGCAGCCAAGGATTGGGGGCCTCTGGAAACACCATATATTTT. Translation gives CASSQGLGASGNTIYF.

With regard to this clonotype: One base away lies a much larger clone, so this may be a sequencing read error. CDR3 in amino acids: CASNGDNTGELFF. The CDR3 coding sequence is TGTGCCAGCAATGGGGACAACACCGGGGAGCTGTTTTTT. J is TRBJ2-2 and V is TRBV6-4; the D gene could be TRBD1 or TRBD2 (5 bases each). Between the trimmed V and J ends, which lost 7 bases and 2 bases, there was a span of 8 bases. The V gene's germline CDR1 is MRHNA and CDR2 SNTAGT. CDR3 length equals 13 residues.

The V call is TRBV20-1, the J call TRBJ2-3; tentatively, D is TRBD2 (6 bases). The CDR3 is 13 amino acids. From germline, CDR1 is DFQATT and CDR2 SNEGSKA (reference sequence). Between the trimmed V and J ends, which lost 4 bases and 4 bases, there was a span of 12 bases. CDR3 in amino acids: CSAIFTGADTQYF. For the CDR3, the DNA is TGCAGTGCTATCTTCACGGGGGCAGATACGCAGTATTTT.

In its sample, this clonotype was seen many times. V and J are TRBV5-5 and TRBJ2-4, with TRBD1 as a possible D gene (5 bases). Trimming took off 1 base at V and 5 bases at J, with 10 bases between the two ends. Germline CDR1 SGHKS, CDR2 YYEKEE (reference sequence). The CDR3 spans 14 residues. The DNA for the CDR3 is TGTGCCAGCAGCTTGTCAAGGGGTCAAAACATTCAGTACTTC. Translating it yields CASSLSRGQNIQYF.

As to this clonotype: A much larger clonotype is one base distant, so this may be a read error. V and J are TRBV6-2 or TRBV6-3 and TRBJ2-7, with D perhaps matching TRBD2 (6 bases). CDR1 and CDR2 from the germline V gene are MNHEY and SVGEGT. This CDR3 has 15 amino acids. Written as DNA, the CDR3 is TGTGCCAGCAGTGGATCGGATGGACTACTCTACGGGCAGTACTTC. Its protein is CASSGSDGLLYGQYF.

The chain recombines TRBV6-5 with TRBJ1-2; tentative D call: TRBD1 (5 bases). CDR1 and CDR2 from the germline V gene are MNHEY and SVGAGI. This CDR3 comprises 17 residues. V was pared by 5 bases and J by 2 bases, with 21 bases between. The CDR3 sequence is CASSPVGGQGLNYGYTF. For the CDR3, the DNA is TGTGCCAGCAGTCCCGTGGGTGGGCAGGGTCTAAACTATGGCTACACCTTC.

As for this clonotype: A junction boundary mismatches the germline segment, possibly from a read error. V and J are TRBV5-1 and TRBJ2-4; D is uncertain. There are 15 residues in the CDR3. Germline CDR1 SGHRS, CDR2 YFSETQ. The CDR3 nucleotides are TGCGCCAGCGGCTTGGGCGCCTCGGGTGGAAACATTCAGTACTTC. Its translation is CASGLGASGGNIQYF.

J is TRBJ2-5 and V is TRBV24-1; D unresolved. Germline assignment: CDR1 KGHDR and CDR2 SFDVKD. This CDR3 is 13 amino acids long. V was shortened by 3 bases and J by 3 bases, with 7 bases between the two germline ends. CDR3 protein: CATSDLGKETQYF. The CDR3 bases are TGTGCCACCAGTGATCTCGGAAAAGAGACCCAGTACTTC.

This clonotype was seen a single time. One junction end disagrees with the germline gene, perhaps due to a read error. The chain links TRBV28 to TRBJ1-2; D unclear. The length of the CDR3 is 14 residues. CDR1 MDHEN and CDR2 SYDVKM come from the germline V gene. CDR3 region: CASNLLNKNYGYTF. The CDR3 DNA follows: TGTGCCAGCAATTTACTCAACAAGAACTATGGTTACACCTTC.

This clonotype was counted a few times. This sequence may be a read error, since a much larger clone differs from it by one base. The CDR3 sequence: CASSSLAECRDTQYF. CDR3 nucleotide sequence: TGTGCCAGCAGTTCACTAGCGGAGTGTCGAGATACGCAGTATTTT. The V gene is TRBV28, the J gene TRBJ2-3, with TRBD2 matching 8 bases. The CDR3 has 15 residues. V lost 4 bases, J lost 5 bases, and 8 bases stayed unmatched. Germline CDR1 and CDR2: MDHEN and SYDVKM.

Comment on this clonotype: This may be a read error: a much more frequent sequence differs by one nucleotide. The chain joins TRBV7-9 to TRBJ2-7; possibly TRBD1 for D (6 bases). Trimming removed 0 bases at V and 4 bases at J, with 10 bases between. Germline CDR1 SEHNR, CDR2 FQNEAQ (reference sequence). The CDR3 has 14 residues. This chain's CDR3 is CASSLAGGGYEQYF. CDR3 nucleotide sequence: TGTGCCAGCAGCTTAGCTGGGGGCGGATACGAGCAGTACTTC.

This clonotype has at least ten counts. V is TRBV10-2 and J is TRBJ1-3, with 9 bases lining up with TRBD1. CDR1 WSHSY and CDR2 SAAADI come from the germline V gene. Trimming cost V 6 bases and J 1 base; bases outside gene matches: 7. The CDR3 runs to 16 residues. The CDR3 DNA reads TGCGCCAGCAGCCCTGACAGGGGGGGATCTGGAAACACCATATATTTT. It translates to CASSPDRGGSGNTIYF.

About this clonotype itself: A junction end diverges from the germline sequence, so it may reflect a read error. The CDR3 coding sequence is TGCAGCGTACAGACTAACTACAAGCAATACTTC. This translates into CSVQTNYKQYF. The chain employs TRBV29-1 and TRBJ2-7, with D tentatively TRBD2 (5 bases). The CDR3 loop spans 11 amino acids. The germline gives CDR1 SQVTM, CDR2 ANQGSEA.

Here the CDR3 reads CASSLGGRWGTEAFF. The CDR3, as DNA: TGTGCCAGCAGCTTGGGGGGGAGATGGGGCACTGAAGCTTTCTTT. This sequence joins TRBV5-4 and TRBJ1-1, with D maybe TRBD1 (5 bases). With 0 bases removed from V and 4 bases from J, the gap between germline ends came to 13 bases. This CDR3 region has 15 residues. CDR1 and CDR2 from the germline V gene are SGHNT and YYREEE (reference sequence).

In nucleotides, the CDR3 is TGTGCCAGCAGTTTTATAGCCTTGGGACAGGGGGATGGCTACACCTTC. Translation: CASSFIALGQGDGYTF. J is TRBJ1-2 and V is TRBV28; 11 bases line up with TRBD1. The CDR3 covers 16 residues. Germline CDR1 and CDR2: MDHEN and SYDVKM. V was pared by 3 bases and J by 6 bases, with 9 bases of the junction left unmatched.

In its sample, this clonotype was seen many times. The V call is TRBV4-1, the J call TRBJ2-5; D unclear. The CDR3 consists of 13 residues. V was shortened by 0 bases and J by 4 bases, with 6 bases between the two germline ends. Germline CDR1 and CDR2: MGHRA and YSYEKL. The CDR3 here is CASSQDLRETQYF. The CDR3 DNA follows: TGCGCCAGCAGCCAAGATCTTAGAGAGACCCAGTACTTC.

The sample holds many counts of this clonotype. The chain joins TRBV28 to TRBJ2-1; the D is unclear. Trimming removed 0 bases at V and 10 bases at J, with 7 bases between. The CDR3 consists of 12 residues. The germline CDR1 and CDR2 sequences are MDHEN and SYDVKM. CDR3 protein: CASSLWGNEQFF. CDR3 sequence (DNA): TGTGCCAGCAGTTTATGGGGGAACGAGCAGTTCTTC.

As regards this clonotype: One end of the junction is discordant with germline, which a read error may explain. The chain has TRBV28 and TRBJ2-7, with 7 bases matching TRBD1. This CDR3 has 15 amino acids. CDR1 is MDHEN, CDR2 SYDVKM, per germline. The CDR3 bases are TGTGCCAGCAATTCCTCGGGGACAGCCCCCCGAGAGCTGTACTTC. The encoded protein is CASNSSGTAPRELYF.

To note about this clonotype: One end of the junction is discordant with germline, which a read error may explain. The chain couples TRBV11-2 to TRBJ1-5, with TRBD1 matching over 9 bases. This CDR3 contains 14 residues. The germline gives CDR1 SGHAT, CDR2 FQNNGV. This CDR3 reads CASGLRQGGDPQHF. The CDR3 bases are TGTGCCAGCGGCTTGAGACAGGGGGGGGATCCCCAGCATTTT.

As regards this clonotype: An end of the junction does not agree with germline; a read error may underlie this. CDR3 DNA: TGCGCCAGCAGCCAAGGTTTGGGGAATTGGGAGACCCAGTACTTT. The encoded protein is CASSQGLGNWETQYF. This rearrangement joins TRBV4-1 to TRBJ2-5, with D possibly matching TRBD2 (5 bases). Germline V gene data show CDR1 as MGHRA and CDR2 as YSYEKL. The CDR3 covers 15 residues.

Turning to this clonotype: The conserved phenylalanine or tryptophan normally closing the CDR3 is absent here, so this likely arose from a read error. The chain carries TRBV11-2 and TRBJ2-3; perhaps TRBD1 as D (7 bases). Germline V gene lookup returns CDR1 SGHAT and CDR2 FQNNGV. Trimming left V 3 bases short and J 4 bases short, with 14 bases between. The CDR3 is 15 residues long. The CDR3 loop reads CASSLREGGADTQYL. In DNA, the CDR3 is TGTGCCAGCAGCTTGCGGGAAGGGGGCGCAGATACGCAGTATTTA.

The CDR3 loop is CASSLDHRGRDTGELFF. Written as DNA, the CDR3 is TGTGCCAGCAGCTTAGATCATCGGGGTAGGGACACCGGGGAGCTGTTTTTT. The rearrangement links TRBV11-2 to TRBJ2-2, with a tentative D call TRBD2 (5 bases). Trimming pared 0 bases from V and 3 bases from J, leaving 14 bases between. Germline V gene data show CDR1 as SGHAT and CDR2 as FQNNGV. The CDR3 has 17 amino acids.

Worth noting for this clonotype: It may be a read error: a sequence one base away is much more abundant. This chain connects TRBV7-8 to TRBJ2-1, with D hard to call. The germline V gene encodes CDR1 SGHVS and CDR2 FQNEAQ. This CDR3 contains 16 residues. V dropped 2 bases and J dropped 2 bases, with 13 bases sitting between them. CDR3 nucleotide sequence: TGTGCCAGCAGCTTACGTTTAGATAGCACCTACAATGAGCAGTTCTTC. Translation: CASSLRLDSTYNEQFF.

On this clonotype: With a much larger clone just one base away, this may be a read error. V and J are TRBV5-6 and TRBJ1-3; D is unresolved. CDR1 and CDR2 from the germline V gene are SGHDT and YYEEEE. The CDR3 is 16 residues long. The CDR3 DNA reads TGTGCCAACAGCTTCACCCACCTCCGGGGTGCGGACACCATATATTTT. This sequence encodes CANSFTHLRGADTIYF.

This clonotype was observed once. A junction end diverges from the germline sequence, so it may reflect a read error. V and J are TRBV29-1 and TRBJ2-5; D call uncertain. The CDR3 is made up of 13 amino acids. Germline values: CDR1 SQVTM, CDR2 ANQGSEA. CDR3 protein: CIVEQYAKETQYF. In DNA, the CDR3 is TGCATCGTTGAACAATACGCCAAAGAGACCCAGTACTTC.

The CDR3 DNA reads TGTGCCAGCAGCGGGACAGGGTATAATTCACCCCTCCACTTT. The encoded protein is CASSGTGYNSPLHF. The chain recombines TRBV9 with TRBJ1-6; the match to TRBD1 covers 8 bases. CDR3 length: 14 residues. Unmatched junction bases numbered 0, after V lost 3 bases and J lost 4 bases. In germline, CDR1 is SGDLS, CDR2 YYNGEE. The full variable domain, its missing parts supplied by reference TRBV9 and TRBJ1-6, is DSGVTQTPKHLITATGQRVTLRCSPRSGDLSVYWYQQSLDQGLQFLIQYYNGEERAKGNILERFSAQQFPDLHSELNLSSLELGDSALYFCASSGTGYNSPLHFGNGTRLTVT.

This clonotype was found a few times. Given a much more abundant clone one base away, this may be a read error. This chain links TRBV6-1 with TRBJ2-1; the D call may be TRBD1 or TRBD2 (5 bases each). V lost 10 bases to trimming and J lost 2 bases, with 15 bases between them. The length of the CDR3 is 14 residues. Germline lookup yields CDR1 MNHNS and CDR2 SASEGT. As DNA, the CDR3 is TGTGCCAACAGGCCCCAGAGGGCCTACAATGAGCAGTTCTTC. Protein sequence: CANRPQRAYNEQFF.

This clonotype was recorded once. Possible read error: a much larger clone is one base away. The chain employs TRBV29-1 and TRBJ2-7, with 7 positions matching TRBD1. The CDR3 extends over 13 amino acids. Germline V CDR1 and CDR2: SQVTM, ANQGSEA. V dropped 7 bases and J dropped 6; count of bases not matched to a gene: 12. This CDR3 reads CSATYRQGSEQYF. Written as DNA, the CDR3 is TGCAGCGCTACTTATAGACAGGGCTCCGAGCAGTACTTC.

To note about this clonotype: An end of the junction differs from the germline gene, which may be a read error. The chain carries TRBV11-3 and TRBJ2-1, with D perhaps matching TRBD1 (8 bases). The germline gives CDR1 SGHNT, CDR2 YENEEA. The CDR3 is made up of 19 amino acids. CDR3 sequence: CASSAEQGGLTGGFNELFF. The DNA for the CDR3 is TGTGCCAGCAGCGCCGAACAGGGGGGACTAACGGGAGGATTCAATGAGCTGTTCTTC.

Regarding this clonotype: Its ends do not fully match the called genes, so a read error is possible. The V call is TRBV7-8, the J call TRBJ2-5, with 8 bases lining up with TRBD1. CDR3 length: 15 amino acids. CDR1 is SGHVS and CDR2 is FQNEAQ in the germline V gene. In DNA form, the CDR3 reads TGTGCCAGCAACTTTCGACAGGGGCCGTCGGAGACCCAGTATTTC. Translated, it gives CASNFRQGPSETQYF.

Points on this clonotype: A read error may explain this, as a much larger clone is one base away. The chain employs TRBV13 and TRBJ2-3, with D uncertain. Germline V lookup: CDR1 PRHDT, CDR2 FYEKMQ (reference sequence). This CDR3 has 15 amino acids. The V gene lost 4 bases and the J gene lost 0 bases, with 11 bases spanning the gap. CDR3 nucleotide sequence: TGTGCCAGCAGCTGTCCGGCAGCTAGCACAGATACGCAGTATTTT. Translated: CASSCPAASTDTQYF.